The entry that follows covers one T cell receptor beta chain sequence. The assay was immunoSEQ multiplex PCR, and TCRdb's table has in-frame clones only and misses some. The sample includes roughly 58,000 clones, more than 75% of them seen just once. The ends were cut back, 7 bases at V and 9 bases at J, with 9 bases in the middle. The CDR3 has 11 amino acids. Germline loops: CDR1 KGHDR, CDR2 SFDVKD. The sample originates from a study of control samples from healthy donors and cancer patients. The sequencing input was PBMCs. The chain combines TRBV24-1 with TRBJ2-1; the D gene could be TRBD1 or TRBD2 (5 bases each). The clonotype originates from an older woman with lung cancer. CDR3 region: CATRWGSEQFF. CDR3 nucleotides: TGTGCCACCAGATGGGGGTCTGAGCAGTTCTTC.